The 27 T cell receptor beta chains reported below all come from one sample, sequenced in a study of cytomegalovirus exposure and HLA in healthy donors. The PCR had 60 Vbeta and 13 Jbeta primers. Here immunoSEQ multiplex PCR was the method, and the copy in TCRdb shows in-frame clones only, minus some. The top ten clones hold approximately 1.3% of a sample with more than 85,000 clones, approximately 80% of them seen once. Sequenced material: PBMCs. The receptors here all came from a man in his thirties or forties in good health and CMV-seronegative.

In this sample, this clone turned up a few times. The chain uses TRBV5-1 and TRBJ2-7; 9 positions match TRBD1. The CDR3 sequence is 12 residues long. Unmatched junction bases numbered 0, after V lost 3 bases and J lost 5 bases. From germline, CDR1 is SGHRS and CDR2 YFSETQ. The DNA of the CDR3 is TGCGCCAGCAGCTGGACAGGGGACGAGCAGTACTTC. It codes for CASSWTGDEQYF.

The chain recombines TRBV18 with TRBJ1-6; 10 positions match TRBD1. The germline V gene has CDR1 KGHSH and CDR2 LQKENI. The CDR3 totals 15 residues. Trimming took 2 bases from V and 8 from J; bases not matched to a gene: 3. CDR3 nucleotide sequence: TGTGCCAGCTCACCAGAGACAGGGGGCGATTCACCCCTCCACTTT. The encoded protein is CASSPETGGDSPLHF. Combining the CDR3 with reference TRBV18 and TRBJ1-6 gives the whole variable domain NAGVMQNPRHLVRRRGQEARLRCSPMKGHSHVYWYRQLPEEGLKFMVYLQKENIIDESGMPKERFSAEFPKEGPSILRIQQVVRGDSAAYFCASSPETGGDSPLHFGNGTRLTVT.

This clone has only a few counts. The chain has TRBV4-2 and TRBJ1-1; 7 nucleotides match TRBD1. J gave up 2 bases and V 3 bases, and 6 bases lay outside the gene matches. The germline gives CDR1 LGHNA, CDR2 YNFKEQ. This CDR3 contains 15 residues. The CDR3 sequence is CASSHARGLNTEAFF. CDR3 nucleotide sequence: TGTGCCAGCAGCCACGCGAGGGGGCTTAACACTGAAGCTTTCTTT.

This sequence joins TRBV4-2 and TRBJ1-2; D is undetermined. CDR3 length equals 16 residues. CDR1 is LGHNA, CDR2 YNFKEQ, per germline. V lost 3 bases, J lost 0 bases, and 14 bases lay in between. DNA for the CDR3: TGTGCCAGCAGCCAGAGCTTAGGAGGGCCTAACTATGGCTACACCTTC. This translates into CASSQSLGGPNYGYTF.

The chain has TRBV29-1 and TRBJ2-2; tentatively, D is TRBD1 (6 bases). V gave up 5 bases and J gave up 7 bases, with 20 bases separating them. The CDR3 sequence is 15 residues long. The germline V gene encodes CDR1 SQVTM and CDR2 ANQGSEA. The CDR3 nucleotides are TGCAGCGTTAATGGAGTGGCGCAAGGGGGCGGGGAGCTGTTTTTT. It is translated as CSVNGVAQGGGELFF.

The chain has TRBV7-6 and TRBJ2-1; 13 bases are shared with TRBD2. Trimming took 0 bases from V and 4 from J; bases not matched to a gene: 15. The CDR3 extends over 21 amino acids. Germline V gene sequence: CDR1 SGHVS, CDR2 FNYEAQ. The CDR3 DNA reads as TGTGCCAGCAGCTTAGCGCTAGGTGTCAGGGGGACTAGCGGGACGTACAATGAGCAGTTCTTC. Translating it yields CASSLALGVRGTSGTYNEQFF.

V is TRBV29-1 and J is TRBJ1-1, with unresolved D. Germline values: CDR1 SQVTM, CDR2 ANQGSEA. The CDR3 runs to 12 residues. V lost 7 bases to trimming and J lost 0 bases, with 9 bases between them. CDR3 region: CSGRFLNTEAFF. CDR3 nucleotide sequence: TGCAGCGGCAGGTTCCTGAACACTGAAGCTTTCTTT.

The V gene is TRBV25-1, the J gene TRBJ1-4, with D possibly being TRBD1 (6 bases). Germline V gene sequence: CDR1 MGHDK, CDR2 SYGVNS. V was clipped by 7 bases and J by 7 bases, with 16 bases between them. This CDR3 has 14 residues. The CDR3 spells CASTQTGLGEKLFF. Here the CDR3 DNA reads TGTGCCAGCACCCAAACAGGGCTCGGTGAAAAACTGTTTTTT.

This chain connects TRBV18 to TRBJ2-7; TRBD1 aligns across 10 bases. Trimming at V came to 6 bases and at J to 4 bases, leaving 3 bases not matched to a gene. CDR3 length equals 13 residues. Germline V CDR1 and CDR2: KGHSH, LQKENI. In DNA form, the CDR3 reads TGTGCCAGCTCCTGGACAGGGGGGTACGAGCAGTACTTC. The encoded protein is CASSWTGGYEQYF.

This clone was recorded a few times. This sequence joins TRBV6-1 and TRBJ2-7; perhaps TRBD1 as D (6 bases). The CDR3 runs 18 residues. Germline CDR1 is MNHNS and CDR2 is SASEGT. The V end was cut by 2 bases, the J end by 0 bases, with 20 bases between. CDR3 region: CASSEPITGPQHSYEQYF. The CDR3 DNA sequence: TGTGCCAGCAGTGAACCCATAACAGGGCCTCAACACTCCTACGAGCAGTACTTC.

CDR3 in DNA: TGCGCCAGCAGCTTGGGAGTCCAGGGGGACCAAGAGACCCAGTACTTC. As protein: CASSLGVQGDQETQYF. The V call is TRBV5-1, the J call TRBJ2-5; 7 bases agree with TRBD1. Germline CDR1 is SGHRS and CDR2 is YFSETQ. This CDR3 region has 16 residues. Trimming at V came to 0 bases and at J to 0 bases, leaving 5 bases not matched to a gene.

The rearrangement links TRBV10-3 to TRBJ2-7; 7 positions match TRBD2. The CDR3 runs to 14 residues. Germline CDR1 reads ENHRY; CDR2 reads SYGVKD. V shed 0 bases and J 4 bases; nucleotides not matched to a gene: 3. For the CDR3, the DNA is TGTGCCATCAGTGAGTCGACTAGCTTATACGAGCAGTACTTC. It translates to CAISESTSLYEQYF.

This clone turned up a few times. The CDR3 nucleotides read TGCAGCGCCCGAGAGAGCAATCAGCCCCAGCATTTT. Its translation: CSARESNQPQHF. V gene TRBV29-1 combines with J gene TRBJ1-5; no firm D call. V lost 7 bases and J lost 1, with 8 bases in between. The length of the CDR3 is 12 residues. Germline loops: CDR1 SQVTM, CDR2 ANQGSEA. Combining the CDR3 with reference TRBV29-1 and TRBJ1-5 gives the whole variable domain SAVISQKPSRDICQRGTSLTIQCQVDSQVTMMFWYRQQPGQSLTLIATANQGSEATYESGFVIDKFPISRPNLTFSTLTVSNMSPEDSSIYLCSARESNQPQHFGDGTRLSIL.

The V and J genes are TRBV30 and TRBJ2-5, with 8 nucleotides matching TRBD1. V lost 5 bases to trimming and J lost 2 bases; unmatched junction nucleotides: 1. The CDR3 has 12 amino acids. From germline, CDR1 is GTSNPN and CDR2 SVGIG (reference sequence). CDR3 in amino acids: CAWYRGQETQYF. CDR3 nucleotide sequence: TGTGCCTGGTACAGGGGGCAAGAGACCCAGTACTTC.

The gene calls are TRBV28 and TRBJ2-3; D not resolved. Germline V gene data show CDR1 as MDHEN and CDR2 as SYDVKM. The CDR3 totals 13 residues. The V and J ends lost 6 bases and 6 bases respectively, with 13 bases between them. The CDR3 coding sequence is TGTGCCAGCAGCCGAAACGTCGCGGATACGCAGTATTTT. It specifies CASSRNVADTQYF.

This chain uses TRBV4-1 with TRBJ2-5, with 7 bases that match TRBD2. V lost 7 bases, J lost 11 bases, and 22 bases stayed unmatched. The germline CDR1 and CDR2 sequences are MGHRA and YSYEKL. This CDR3 contains 16 residues. The CDR3 coding sequence is TGCGCCAGCACCCCCTTTTGGGGAGGGATATCCTATGAGCAGTACTTC. This encodes CASTPFWGGISYEQYF.

The chain combines TRBV27 with TRBJ1-1; D not resolved. The V gene lost 0 bases and the J gene lost 6 bases, with 17 bases spanning the gap. The CDR3 loop spans 16 amino acids. Germline lookup yields CDR1 MNHEY and CDR2 SMNVEV (reference sequence). Here the CDR3 DNA reads TGTGCCAGCAGTTTATCGAATATGAGGGAAAGAGCTGAAGCTTTCTTT. Protein product: CASSLSNMRERAEAFF.

The V and J genes are TRBV10-2 and TRBJ1-1; D may be TRBD1 (5 bases). Germline V gives CDR1 WSHSY, CDR2 SAAADI. The V gene lost 4 bases and the J gene lost 1 base, with 10 bases spanning the gap. The CDR3 is 14 residues long. The CDR3, as DNA: TGCGCCAGCAGTGCTTGGGGCGGGAACACTGAAGCTTTCTTT. Protein: CASSAWGGNTEAFF.

The chain joins TRBV7-2 to TRBJ2-2; D is ambiguous. Trimming took off 4 bases at V and 3 bases at J, with 3 bases between the two ends. The CDR3 consists of 12 residues. In germline, CDR1 is SGHTA, CDR2 FQGNSA. CDR3 amino acids: CASSSDTGELFF. The CDR3 nucleotides are TGTGCCAGCAGCTCGGACACCGGGGAGCTGTTTTTT.

The V call is TRBV7-8, the J call TRBJ1-5; TRBD1 matches 9 bases. The CDR3 extends over 17 amino acids. Germline CDR1 is SGHVS and CDR2 is FQNEAQ. The trim removed 4 bases at V and 5 bases at J, leaving 12 bases unmatched. Here the CDR3 DNA reads TGTGCCAGCAGCTCTCGTCCTGGGACAGGGAGCGATCAGCCCCAGCATTTT. Translated: CASSSRPGTGSDQPQHF. The complete variable domain, with remaining parts taken from reference TRBV7-8 and TRBJ1-5, reads GAGVSQSPRYKVAKRGQDVALRCDPISGHVSLFWYQQALGQGPEFLTYFQNEAQLDKSGLPSDRFFAERPEGSVSTLKIQRTQQEDSAVYLCASSSRPGTGSDQPQHFGDGTRLSIL.

The rearrangement uses TRBV20-1 and TRBJ2-5, with 7 bases lining up with TRBD2. This CDR3 comprises 11 residues. The J segment lost 5 bases and the V segment lost 6 bases, leaving 3 bases of the junction unmatched. CDR1 and CDR2 from the germline V gene are DFQATT and SNEGSKA (reference sequence). The CDR3 sequence is CSAYGRETQYF. In DNA form, the CDR3 reads TGCAGTGCGTACGGGAGGGAGACCCAGTACTTC.

The rearrangement uses TRBV16 and TRBJ1-6; TRBD1 is a possible D gene (5 bases). Per the germline V gene, CDR1 is KGHSY and CDR2 is FQNENV. The CDR3 length is 16 residues. Trimming took 0 bases from V and 5 from J, leaving 11 bases between them. CDR3 region: CASSQSSGGDNSPLHF. The CDR3 DNA reads as TGTGCCAGCAGCCAATCTTCGGGGGGGGATAATTCACCCCTCCACTTT. Complete variable domain (other parts from reference TRBV16 and TRBJ1-6): GEEVAQTPKHLVRGEGQKAKLYCAPIKGHSYVFWYQQVLKNEFKFLISFQNENVFDETGMPKERFSAKCLPNSPCSLEIQATKLEDSAVYFCASSQSSGGDNSPLHFGNGTRLTVT.

The chain is built from TRBV11-2 and TRBJ2-3; 8 positions agree with TRBD2. This CDR3 is built from 15 residues. The germline V gene has CDR1 SGHAT and CDR2 FQNNGV. Trimming took 4 bases from V and 6 from J; bases not matched to a gene: 9. CDR3: CASSSIAGKFDTQYF. In nucleotides, the CDR3 is TGTGCCAGCAGCTCCATAGCGGGGAAGTTTGATACGCAGTATTTT.

This clone was counted a few times. The J gene is TRBJ1-4, the V gene TRBV5-8; D possibly corresponds to TRBD1 (5 bases). V lost 2 bases to trimming and J lost 3 bases, with 20 bases between them. Germline lookup yields CDR1 SGHTS and CDR2 YDEGEE. The CDR3 has 18 residues. The CDR3 coding sequence is TGTGCCAGCAGCTTCGGAGGGGTTGTGGACACTCCTAATGAAAAACTGTTTTTT. Encoded protein: CASSFGGVVDTPNEKLFF. Together with reference TRBV5-8 and TRBJ1-4, the CDR3 gives the full variable domain: EAGVTQSPTHLIKTRGQQATLRCSPISGHTSVYWYQQALGLGLQFLLWYDEGEERNRGNFPPRFSGRQFPNYSSELNVNALELEDSALYLCASSFGGVVDTPNEKLFFGSGTQLSVL.

The chain couples TRBV15 to TRBJ1-5, with TRBD1 matching 9 bases. Germline V gives CDR1 LNHNV, CDR2 YYDKDF (reference sequence). Trimming cost V 0 bases and J 7 bases; bases outside gene matches: 4. CDR3 length: 15 residues. The CDR3 sequence: CATSREAGQGQPQHF. The CDR3 bases are TGTGCCACCAGCAGAGAGGCGGGACAGGGACAGCCCCAGCATTTT.

Only a few counts were recorded for this clone. The CDR3: CASSLMQDRGYEQYF. The CDR3 coding sequence is TGTGCCAGCAGCTTAATGCAGGACAGGGGCTACGAGCAGTACTTC. This chain uses TRBV7-9 with TRBJ2-7; 9 bases match TRBD1. The V gene's germline CDR1 is SEHNR and CDR2 FQNEAQ (reference sequence). The V segment lost 2 bases and the J segment 3 bases; nucleotides outside the gene matches: 5. This CDR3 is 15 amino acids long.

Only one count was recorded for this clone. J is TRBJ2-3 and V is TRBV9; no clear D gene. The CDR3 is 12 amino acids. Germline CDR1 reads SGDLS; CDR2 reads YYNGEE. Trimming left V 0 bases short and J 5 bases short, with 4 bases between. The CDR3 spells CASSVGLDTQYF. CDR3 nucleotides: TGTGCCAGCAGCGTAGGACTAGATACGCAGTATTTT.